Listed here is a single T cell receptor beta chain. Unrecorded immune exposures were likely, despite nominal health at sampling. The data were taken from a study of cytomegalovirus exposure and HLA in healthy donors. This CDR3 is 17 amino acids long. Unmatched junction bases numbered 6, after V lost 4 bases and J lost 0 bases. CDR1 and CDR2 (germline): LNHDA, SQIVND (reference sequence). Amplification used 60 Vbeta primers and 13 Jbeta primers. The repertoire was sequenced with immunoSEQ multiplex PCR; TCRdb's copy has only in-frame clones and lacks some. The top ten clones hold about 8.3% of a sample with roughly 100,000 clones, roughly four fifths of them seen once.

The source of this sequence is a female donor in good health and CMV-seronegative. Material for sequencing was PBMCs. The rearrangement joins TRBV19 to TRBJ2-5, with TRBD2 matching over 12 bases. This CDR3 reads CASSTPTSGGYQETQYF. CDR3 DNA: TGTGCCAGTAGTACCCCTACTAGCGGGGGGTACCAAGAGACCCAGTACTTC.